The 27 T cell receptor beta chains below all came from one sample that was sequenced in a study of regulatory T cells in long-lasting Graves disease. Construction of TCR beta libraries relied on iRepertoire HTBI primers and on Arm-PCR targeting CDR3 regions. One entry per CDR3 protein, called by TCRdb with MiXCR from the multiplex PCR reads. The sample holds around 460,000 distinct CDR3 sequences, roughly 23% seen once. Time point here: persistent/refractory GD, antithyroid drugs over 5 years with positive TRAb. Generation of the TCR library employed RNA extracted from PBMCs. The input for sequencing was peripheral blood mononuclear cells (PBMCs), taken when the disease was refractory, from a patient treated with antithyroid drugs. Receptors were obtained from a female donor with Graves disease.

This clonotype has just a few counts. The chain combines TRBV13 with TRBJ2-5; 7 bases match TRBD1. Germline CDR1 and CDR2: PRHDT and FYEKMQ (reference sequence). The CDR3 spans 13 residues. J was trimmed by 5 bases and V by 6 bases; bases with no gene match: 6. CDR3: CASSGQGVETQYF. In nucleotides, the CDR3 is TGTGCCAGCAGTGGGCAGGGGGTTGAGACCCAGTACTTC.

This clonotype showed up many times. J is TRBJ1-5 and V is TRBV28, with D uncertain. The CDR3 covers 12 residues. Per germline, CDR1 MDHEN and CDR2 SYDVKM. V lost 3 bases and J 7 bases, leaving 7 bases between the germline ends. CDR3 nucleotides: TGTGCCAGCAGTTTCGATAGCCAGCCCCAGCATTTT. Translated: CASSFDSQPQHF.

The V call is TRBV19, the J call TRBJ1-6; D is undetermined. This CDR3 contains 15 residues. CDR1 and CDR2 (germline): LNHDA, SQIVND (reference sequence). V was cut by 1 base and J by 8 bases, with 12 bases left in between. This CDR3 is CASSIGGGYDSPLHF. CDR3 nucleotide sequence: TGTGCCAGTAGTATAGGTGGAGGATATGATTCACCCCTCCACTTT.

This clonotype was seen a handful of times. The chain uses TRBV7-2 and TRBJ1-4, with TRBD1 identical over 10 bases. With V trimmed by 6 bases and J by 6 bases, 7 bases remained unmatched. In germline, CDR1 is SGHTA, CDR2 FQGNSA. The CDR3 totals 15 residues. This CDR3 is CASSRRGTGDEKLFF. CDR3 coding DNA: TGTGCCAGCAGTCGTAGGGGGACAGGGGATGAAAAACTGTTTTTT. Full variable domain (outside the CDR3, taken from reference TRBV7-2 and TRBJ1-4): GAGVSQSPSNKVTEKGKDVELRCDPISGHTALYWYRQSLGQGLEFLIYFQGNSAPDKSGLPSDRFSAERTGGSVSTLTIQRTQQEDSAVYLCASSRRGTGDEKLFFGSGTQLSVL.

This clonotype was recorded many times. This chain uses TRBV28 with TRBJ1-1; D is undetermined. The germline V and J ends were trimmed by 5 bases and 1 base, with 11 bases remaining between them. The germline CDR1 and CDR2 sequences are MDHEN and SYDVKM. The CDR3 consists of 14 residues. DNA for the CDR3: TGTGCCAGCAGTATAATCCTAGAGAACACTGAAGCTTTCTTT. Residues: CASSIILENTEAFF.

This clonotype was seen more than once but under ten times. This chain joins TRBV6-1 and TRBJ1-3, with D unresolved. Germline-derived CDR1 and CDR2 are MNHNS and SASEGT. The CDR3 has 15 residues. V was shortened by 7 bases and J by 0 bases, with 13 bases between the two germline ends. The CDR3 DNA sequence: TGTGCCAGCAAACCGACGGGATTCTCTGGAAACACCATATATTTT. Translation: CASKPTGFSGNTIYF.

This clonotype has just a few counts. This sequence joins TRBV7-2 and TRBJ2-2, with TRBD2 matching over 7 bases. CDR1 is SGHTA and CDR2 is FQGNSA in the germline V gene. V dropped 5 bases and J dropped 6; count of bases not matched to a gene: 12. This CDR3 region has 16 residues. The CDR3 coding sequence is TGTGCCAGCAGCCTTTGGGGGGGACGAGGGGCCGGGGAGCTGTTTTTT. Its translation: CASSLWGGRGAGELFF.

This clonotype was counted only a few times. The chain is built from TRBV9 and TRBJ2-2; 8 bases align to TRBD2. The V and J ends lost 3 bases and 5 bases, in that order; junction bases with no gene match: 6. The CDR3 is 15 amino acids. Germline loops: CDR1 SGDLS, CDR2 YYNGEE. Written as DNA, the CDR3 is TGTGCCAGCAGCGGAACTAGCGGTGGGACCGGGGAGCTGTTTTTT. As protein: CASSGTSGGTGELFF.

This clonotype has a count of ten or more. The chain links TRBV10-3 to TRBJ2-7, with a weak D call TRBD1 (5 bases). Germline V gene data show CDR1 as ENHRY and CDR2 as SYGVKD. V was pared by 9 bases and J by 3 bases, with 9 bases between. The CDR3 is 11 amino acids. CDR3 residues: CAITRGYEQYF. The CDR3 DNA follows: TGTGCCATAACAAGGGGCTACGAGCAGTACTTC.

The V gene is TRBV6-1, the J gene TRBJ2-4; tentatively, D is TRBD1 (5 bases). Germline V CDR1 and CDR2: MNHNS, SASEGT. V lost 10 bases and J 6 bases, leaving 13 bases between the germline ends. The CDR3 is 12 residues long. CDR3 DNA sequence: TGTGCCATCTCAGGGTTTTCAAACATTCAGTACTTC. Residues: CAISGFSNIQYF.

V gene TRBV28 combines with J gene TRBJ1-5, with 10 bases lining up with TRBD1. J was trimmed by 9 bases and V by 6 bases; bases with no gene match: 8. The germline V gene encodes CDR1 MDHEN and CDR2 SYDVKM. This CDR3 has 14 residues. The CDR3 region is CASSTGTGVLPQHF. The CDR3 DNA is TGTGCCAGCAGCACCGGGACAGGGGTCTTGCCCCAGCATTTT.

The CDR3 spells CASSQDNGGRQYF. In DNA, the CDR3 is TGTGCCAGCAGCCAAGATAATGGAGGTCGGCAGTACTTC. The V gene is TRBV4-2, the J gene TRBJ2-7; D is possibly TRBD2 (5 bases). This CDR3 has 13 amino acids. The germline CDR1 and CDR2 sequences are LGHNA and YNFKEQ. V was trimmed by 0 bases and J by 9 bases, leaving 12 bases between them.

This chain links TRBV4-3 with TRBJ1-1; D remains ambiguous. Trimming shortened V by 1 base and J by 10 bases, and 19 bases separated the two germline ends. Germline CDR1 reads LGHNA; CDR2 reads YSLEER. This CDR3 is built from 15 residues. The CDR3 loop is CASSQGNSPAWVAFF. The CDR3 nucleotides read TGCGCCAGCAGCCAAGGGAACAGCCCAGCCTGGGTAGCTTTCTTT.

This clonotype was detected many times. This chain joins TRBV28 and TRBJ1-2; D is perhaps TRBD1 (6 bases). Trimming pared 6 bases from V and 5 bases from J, leaving 16 bases between. CDR1 and CDR2 (germline): MDHEN, SYDVKM. CDR3 length: 14 amino acids. The CDR3 nucleotides are TGTGCCAGCAGGCCAGCCGACAGGACTTATGGCTACACCTTC. Protein sequence: CASRPADRTYGYTF.

Comments on this clonotype: This sequence may be a read error, since a much larger clone differs from it by one base. This chain uses TRBV12-3 or TRBV12-4 with TRBJ1-5, with no clear D. The V gene lost 4 bases and the J gene lost 4 bases, with 11 bases spanning the gap. This CDR3 region has 14 residues. This chain's CDR3 is CASSSADENQPQHF. CDR3 nucleotide sequence: TGTGCCAGCAGTTCAGCGGACGAGAATCAGCCCCAGCATTTT.

The table lists this clonotype with a few counts. The V gene is TRBV14, the J gene TRBJ2-5, with D perhaps matching TRBD2 (6 bases). In germline, CDR1 is SGHDN, CDR2 FVKESK. CDR3 length equals 16 residues. V lost 4 bases, J lost 1 base, and 16 bases lay in between. DNA of the CDR3: TGTGCCAGCAGCCTTCGGGGGAGCGGAGGCCAAGAGACCCAGTACTTC. It codes for CASSLRGSGGQETQYF.

This clonotype was seen repeatedly, ten times or more. This rearrangement joins TRBV12-3 or TRBV12-4 to TRBJ2-7, with 11 bases matching TRBD2. This CDR3 region has 14 residues. V was pared by 5 bases and J by 6 bases, with 6 bases of the junction left unmatched. The CDR3 region is CASSGLAGVREQYF. CDR3 DNA: TGTGCCAGCAGTGGACTAGCGGGTGTTCGCGAGCAGTACTTC.

This clonotype was recorded at least ten times. The rearrangement uses TRBV7-2 and TRBJ1-1, with D uncertain. The CDR3 loop spans 14 amino acids. Trimming removed 4 bases from V and 1 base from J, with 10 bases in between. CDR1 and CDR2 from the germline V gene are SGHTA and FQGNSA. The CDR3: CASSYDGWNTEAFF. In nucleotides, the CDR3 is TGTGCCAGCAGCTACGACGGCTGGAACACTGAAGCTTTCTTT.

This clonotype was counted ten times or more. The genes are TRBV20-1 and TRBJ2-2, with TRBD1 as a possible D gene (5 bases). Per germline, CDR1 DFQATT and CDR2 SNEGSKA (reference sequence). This CDR3 comprises 12 residues. The CDR3 loop is CSIRAQGGELFF. For the CDR3, the DNA is TGCAGCATCCGGGCCCAGGGCGGGGAGCTGTTTTTT.

This chain links TRBV11-2 with TRBJ2-1, with 9 nucleotides matching TRBD2. This CDR3 is 15 amino acids long. V dropped 2 bases and J dropped 7; count of bases not matched to a gene: 6. Germline V CDR1 and CDR2: SGHAT, FQNNGV. The CDR3 nucleotides are TGTGCCAGCAGCTTAAATAGCGGGGGAGGGAATGAGCAGTTCTTC. Protein sequence: CASSLNSGGGNEQFF. The whole variable domain, remainder taken from reference TRBV11-2 and TRBJ2-1, is EAGVAQSPRYKIIEKRQSVAFWCNPISGHATLYWYQQILGQGPKLLIQFQNNGVVDDSQLPKDRFSAERLKGVDSTLKIQPAKLEDSAVYLCASSLNSGGGNEQFFGPGTRLTVL.

This clonotype was observed a handful of times. CDR3 protein: CASSVDSPGSPLHF. In nucleotides, the CDR3 is TGTGCCAGCAGTGTGGATTCCCCAGGGTCACCCCTCCACTTT. This chain joins TRBV6-1 and TRBJ1-6; D may be TRBD1 (5 bases). Germline lookup yields CDR1 MNHNS and CDR2 SASEGT. V lost 4 bases and J lost 10, with 14 bases in between. The CDR3 length is 14 residues.

This clonotype was counted at least ten times. The gene calls are TRBV12-3 or TRBV12-4 and TRBJ1-1; D is ambiguous. V was shortened by 6 bases and J by 4 bases, with 9 bases between the two germline ends. There are 12 residues in the CDR3. The CDR3 loop reads CASSPDITEAFF. The CDR3 DNA reads TGTGCCAGCAGCCCCGACATCACTGAAGCTTTCTTT.

This clonotype was detected a few times. The chain employs TRBV6-4 and TRBJ2-3, with a tentative D call TRBD1 (5 bases). From germline, CDR1 is MRHNA and CDR2 SNTAGT. The CDR3 spans 17 residues. With 2 bases removed from V and 4 bases from J, the gap between germline ends came to 19 bases. The DNA of the CDR3 is TGTGCCAGCAGTGACGGACACCCCATTGATATCGCAGATACGCAGTATTTT. Translating gives CASSDGHPIDIADTQYF.

The chain joins TRBV20-1 to TRBJ2-3, with 11 positions matching TRBD2. V trimming: 0 bases; J trimming: 7 bases; junction bases outside the gene matches: 9. This CDR3 contains 16 residues. Germline CDR1 DFQATT, CDR2 SNEGSKA (reference sequence). CDR3 sequence: CSARDRPRLAGNTQYF. DNA for the CDR3: TGCAGTGCTAGAGATCGTCCGAGACTAGCGGGAAATACGCAGTATTTT.

The rearrangement joins TRBV27 to TRBJ2-3; possibly TRBD2 for D (6 bases). The CDR3 extends over 16 amino acids. V shed 5 bases and J shed 0 bases, with 15 bases lying between them. From germline, CDR1 is MNHEY and CDR2 SMNVEV (reference sequence). The CDR3 region has the DNA TGTGCCAGCAGTCGTGGAAGCGGGTTTAGCACAGATACGCAGTATTTT. Translated, it gives CASSRGSGFSTDTQYF.

As regards this clonotype: A read error is likely, as this CDR3 ends without the conserved phenylalanine or tryptophan. The genes are TRBV19 and TRBJ2-2; maybe TRBD2 (5 bases). Germline CDR1 LNHDA, CDR2 SQIVND (reference sequence). This CDR3 comprises 14 residues. V was pared by 3 bases and J by 7 bases, with 12 bases between. Written as DNA, the CDR3 is TGTGCCAGTAGTATGGACTGGTCGGGCGGGGAGCTGTTTTCT. Protein: CASSMDWSGGELFS.

This clonotype came up a few times. This rearrangement joins TRBV6-2 or TRBV6-3 to TRBJ2-6, with D perhaps TRBD2 (6 bases). V lost 5 bases and J 0 bases, leaving 17 bases between the germline ends. The germline CDR1 and CDR2 sequences are MNHEY and SVGEGT. The CDR3 length is 18 residues. The CDR3 nucleotides are TGTGCCAGCAGTGAAGCGGGCAGTAGTTTCTCTGGGGCCAACGTCCTGACTTTC. Its protein is CASSEAGSSFSGANVLTF.